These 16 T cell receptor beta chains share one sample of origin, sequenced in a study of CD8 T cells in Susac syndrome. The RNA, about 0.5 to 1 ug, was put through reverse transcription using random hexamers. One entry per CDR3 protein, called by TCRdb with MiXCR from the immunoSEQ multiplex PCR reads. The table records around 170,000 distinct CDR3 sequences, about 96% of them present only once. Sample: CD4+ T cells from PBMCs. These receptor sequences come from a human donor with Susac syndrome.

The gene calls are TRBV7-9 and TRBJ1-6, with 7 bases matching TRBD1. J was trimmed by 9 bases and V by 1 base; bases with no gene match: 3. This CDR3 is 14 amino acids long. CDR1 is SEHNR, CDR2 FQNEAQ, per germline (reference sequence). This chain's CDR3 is CASSLEGAGSPLHF. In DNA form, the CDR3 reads TGTGCCAGCAGCTTAGAGGGGGCGGGTTCACCCCTCCACTTT.

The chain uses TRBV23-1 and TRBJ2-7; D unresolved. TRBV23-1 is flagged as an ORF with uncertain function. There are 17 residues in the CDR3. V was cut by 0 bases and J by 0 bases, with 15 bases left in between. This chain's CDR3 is CASSQSKDRRTSYEQYV. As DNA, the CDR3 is TGCGCCAGCAGTCAATCAAAGGACCGCCGCACCTCCTACGAGCAGTACGTC.

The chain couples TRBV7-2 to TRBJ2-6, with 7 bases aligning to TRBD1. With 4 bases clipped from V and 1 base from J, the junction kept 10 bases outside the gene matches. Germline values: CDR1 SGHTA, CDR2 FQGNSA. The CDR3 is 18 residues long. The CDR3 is CASSSTGAPRSGANVLTF. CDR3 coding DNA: TGTGCCAGCAGCTCAACAGGGGCACCTAGGTCTGGGGCCAACGTCCTGACTTTC.

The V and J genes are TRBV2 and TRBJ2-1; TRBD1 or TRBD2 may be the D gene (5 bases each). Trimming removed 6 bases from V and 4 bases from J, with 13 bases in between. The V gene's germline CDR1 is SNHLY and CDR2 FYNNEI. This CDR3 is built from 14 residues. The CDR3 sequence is CASRTPGGYNEQFF. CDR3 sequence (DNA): TGTGCCAGCAGGACACCTGGGGGTTACAATGAGCAGTTCTTC.

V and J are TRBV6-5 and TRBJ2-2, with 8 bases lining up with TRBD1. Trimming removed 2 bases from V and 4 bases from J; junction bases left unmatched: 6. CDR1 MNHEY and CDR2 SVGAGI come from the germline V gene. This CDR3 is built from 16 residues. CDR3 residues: CASSYVGTGVTGELFF. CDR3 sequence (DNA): TGTGCCAGCAGTTACGTCGGGACAGGCGTCACCGGGGAGCTGTTTTTT.

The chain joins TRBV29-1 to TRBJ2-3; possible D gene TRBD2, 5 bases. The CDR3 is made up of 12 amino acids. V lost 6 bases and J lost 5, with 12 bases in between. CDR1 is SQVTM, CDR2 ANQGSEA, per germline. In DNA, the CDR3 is TGCAGCGTGCTAGCTGATCTAGATACGCAGTATTTT. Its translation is CSVLADLDTQYF.

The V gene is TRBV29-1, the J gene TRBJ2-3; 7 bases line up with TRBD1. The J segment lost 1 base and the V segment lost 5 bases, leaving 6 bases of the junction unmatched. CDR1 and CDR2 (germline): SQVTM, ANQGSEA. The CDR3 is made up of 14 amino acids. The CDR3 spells CSVRTGRGTDTQYF. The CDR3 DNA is TGCAGCGTTCGGACAGGACGCGGCACAGATACGCAGTATTTT.

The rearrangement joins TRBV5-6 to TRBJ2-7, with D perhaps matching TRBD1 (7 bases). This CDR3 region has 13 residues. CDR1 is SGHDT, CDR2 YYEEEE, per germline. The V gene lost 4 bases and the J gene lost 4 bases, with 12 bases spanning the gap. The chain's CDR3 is CASSGGTEYEQYF. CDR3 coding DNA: TGTGCCAGCAGCGGGGGGACAGAGTACGAGCAGTACTTC.

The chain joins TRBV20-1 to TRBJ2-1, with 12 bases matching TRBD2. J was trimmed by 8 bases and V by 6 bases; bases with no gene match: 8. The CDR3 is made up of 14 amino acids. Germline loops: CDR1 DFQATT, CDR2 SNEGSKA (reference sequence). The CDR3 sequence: CSARTSGNVDEQFF. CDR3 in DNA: TGCAGTGCCCGGACTAGCGGGAACGTCGATGAGCAGTTCTTC.

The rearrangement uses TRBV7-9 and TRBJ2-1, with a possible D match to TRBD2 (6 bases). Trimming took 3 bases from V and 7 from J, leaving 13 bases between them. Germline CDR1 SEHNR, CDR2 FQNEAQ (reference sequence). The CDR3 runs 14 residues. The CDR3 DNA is TGTGCCAGCAGCTTGTCGGCCAGCGGGAATGAGCAGTTCTTC. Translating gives CASSLSASGNEQFF.

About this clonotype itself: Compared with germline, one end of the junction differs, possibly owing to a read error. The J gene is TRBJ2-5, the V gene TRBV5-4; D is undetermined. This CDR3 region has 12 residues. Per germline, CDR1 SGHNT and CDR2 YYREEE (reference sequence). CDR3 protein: CAGRNSSGTQYF. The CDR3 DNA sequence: TGTGCCGGCAGGAACTCCTCTGGGACCCAGTACTTC.

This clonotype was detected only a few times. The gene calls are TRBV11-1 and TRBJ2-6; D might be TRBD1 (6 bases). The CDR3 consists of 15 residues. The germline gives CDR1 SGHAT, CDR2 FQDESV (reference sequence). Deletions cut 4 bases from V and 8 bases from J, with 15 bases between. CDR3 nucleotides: TGTGCCAGCAGCTCGTTCCAGGGGACGTCCAACGTCCTGACTTTC. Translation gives CASSSFQGTSNVLTF.

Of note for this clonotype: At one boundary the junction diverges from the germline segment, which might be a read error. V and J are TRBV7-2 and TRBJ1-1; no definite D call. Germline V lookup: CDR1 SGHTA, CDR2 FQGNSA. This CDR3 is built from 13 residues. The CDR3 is CASSLEGNTEAFF. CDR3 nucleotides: TGTGCCAGCAGTTTAGAAGGGAACACTGAAGCTTTCTTT.

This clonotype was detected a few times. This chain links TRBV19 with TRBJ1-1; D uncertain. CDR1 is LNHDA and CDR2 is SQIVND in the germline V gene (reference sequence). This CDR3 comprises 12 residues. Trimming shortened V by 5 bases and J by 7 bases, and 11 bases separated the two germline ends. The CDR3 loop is CASSLRGIEAFF. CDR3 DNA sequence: TGTGCCAGTAGTCTCCGAGGCATTGAAGCTTTCTTT.

CDR3 nucleotides: TGCGCCAGCAGCCCCGGACTAGTCCCCGGGGAGCTGTTTTTT. It encodes CASSPGLVPGELFF. V gene TRBV4-3 combines with J gene TRBJ2-2; 7 nucleotides line up with TRBD2. Germline CDR1 reads LGHNA; CDR2 reads YSLEER. The V gene end was trimmed by 4 bases and the J gene end by 6 bases; junction bases not matched to a gene: 5. The CDR3 contains 14 residues.

For the CDR3, the DNA is TGTGCCAGCTCCCAGGGGTCCTTCTCTGGAAACACCATATATTTT. Its translation is CASSQGSFSGNTIYF. The chain employs TRBV6-6 and TRBJ1-3; D possibly corresponds to TRBD1 (6 bases). CDR3 length: 15 residues. Germline V gives CDR1 MNHNY, CDR2 SVGAGI (reference sequence). With 8 bases removed from V and 0 bases from J, the gap between germline ends came to 14 bases.